This T cell receptor (beta chain) stems from a study of CD8+ T cells in alopecia areata. Study results and caveats: When scalp samples are sequenced, resident alphabeta T cells of normal skin are also captured. The study found TCR sharing across patients less clear than in mice, possibly for HLA reasons. Higher clonality than in normal scalp was seen in lesional scalp, especially alopecia totalis/universalis.

Following RNA extraction, reverse transcription yielded cDNA that acted as the sequencing template. Sequencing was performed with immunoSEQ multiplex PCR; in TCRdb, only in-frame clones are kept and a portion is missing. Among more than 100,000 clones listed, around three fifths were seen once. CD4+ and CD8+ T cells were sorted from PBMCs stained for CD3, CD4 and CD8. This CDR3 spans 13 amino acids. Germline V gene data show CDR1 as MDHEN and CDR2 as SYDVKM. V lost 5 bases, J lost 5 bases, and 12 bases lay in between. A word on this clone: Antigen: not known.

The rearrangement uses TRBV28 and TRBJ2-5, with D perhaps matching TRBD1 (6 bases). The material sequenced was CD4+ T cells sorted from blood. This clonotype was sampled from a human donor in good health. CDR3 protein: CASSRYQGETQYF. DNA of the CDR3: TGTGCCAGCAGTCGTTACCAGGGGGAGACCCAGTACTTC.